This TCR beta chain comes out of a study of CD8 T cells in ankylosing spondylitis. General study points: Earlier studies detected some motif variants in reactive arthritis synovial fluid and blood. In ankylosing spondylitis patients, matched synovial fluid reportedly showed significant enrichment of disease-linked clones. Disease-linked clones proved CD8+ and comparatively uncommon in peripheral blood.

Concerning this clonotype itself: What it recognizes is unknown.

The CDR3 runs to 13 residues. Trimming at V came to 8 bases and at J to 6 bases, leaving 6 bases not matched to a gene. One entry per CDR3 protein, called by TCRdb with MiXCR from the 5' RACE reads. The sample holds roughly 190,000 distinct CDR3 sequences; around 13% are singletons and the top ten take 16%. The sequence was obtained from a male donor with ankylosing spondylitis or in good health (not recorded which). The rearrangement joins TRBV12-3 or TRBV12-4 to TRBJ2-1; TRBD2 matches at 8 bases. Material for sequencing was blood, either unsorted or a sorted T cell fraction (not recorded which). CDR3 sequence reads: CASGSGGLNEQFF. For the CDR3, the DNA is TGTGCCAGCGGGAGCGGGGGCCTCAATGAGCAGTTCTTC.